This entry is about one T cell receptor beta chain. The antigen it binds to is not known. Base quality data are lacking; no much larger clone is found one base away. This entry is derived from a study of T cell changes during pregnancy in multiple sclerosis (dated 2019 in TCRdb). In the study overall: The study looked at changes in the T cell repertoire across pregnancy in women with multiple sclerosis.

The protocol used for the library was the immunoSEQ multiplex PCR assay. This is the immuneACCESS table as TCRdb keeps it, with only in-frame sequences that have V and J called. A part of the clones is gone; compared with another copy, unresolved V genes explain less than half, and the rest is unexplained. In all, the sample holds about 76,000 clones, and around 93% of those were seen once. The ten biggest clones cover 2.5% of the sample. CDR1 SGHNT and CDR2 YENEEA are derived from the germline V gene. At the junction V is shortened by 0 bases and J by 7 bases, with 10 bases in between. CDR3 length: 14 amino acids, cysteine to phenylalanine. The kept DNA is CDR3 alone, 42 bases in frame from the first base.

The rearrangement joined TRBV11-3 to TRBJ2-4; the D gene is perhaps TRBD2, on 5 matching bases. The origin of this receptor is a female donor with multiple sclerosis, enrolled in a pregnancy study. This specimen consisted of peripheral blood, obtained in the second trimester of pregnancy. DNA sequence: TGTGCCAGCAGCTTAGATCCCGGGGATAACATTCAGTACTTC. The resulting protein is CASSLDPGDNIQYF.